Listed below are T cell receptor beta chains from one sample, sequenced in a study of blood T cell repertoires in COVID-19. Clones were sequenced by immunoSEQ multiplex PCR, and TCRdb holds only the in-frame ones, with some missing. This table holds approximately 99,000 clones, about 90% found once. The sequenced sample consisted of peripheral blood. The receptors originated from a man between 45 and 60 years old with COVID-19, enrolled during active disease. The CDR3 runs from the conserved cysteine through the conserved F or W. D genes are given only for firm matches. Clone size is stated in some rows and not others, as once, few, many or a class when expanded.

v_call: TRBV30; clone_size: NA; j_call: TRBJ2-7; d_call: NA; cdr3_aa: CAWSVGGGYEQYF; cdr3_nt: TGTGCCTGGAGTGTAGGGGGTGGGTACGAGCAGTACTTC
v_call: TRBV28; clone_size: few; j_call: TRBJ1-1; d_call: NA; cdr3_aa: CASSQPGRGNTEAFF; cdr3_nt: TGTGCCAGCAGTCAGCCTGGGCGGGGGAACACTGAAGCTTTCTTT
v_call: TRBV6-2/TRBV6-3; clone_size: once; j_call: TRBJ2-7; d_call: NA; cdr3_aa: CASSSRGSAHEQYF; cdr3_nt: TGTGCCAGCAGTTCCCGGGGTTCGGCCCACGAGCAGTACTTC
v_call: TRBV6-6; clone_size: NA; j_call: TRBJ2-3; d_call: TRBD1; cdr3_aa: CASHPGRGQGTDTQYF; cdr3_nt: TGTGCCAGCCACCCCGGGAGGGGACAGGGGACAGATACGCAGTATTTT
v_call: TRBV7-3; clone_size: NA; j_call: TRBJ2-2; d_call: TRBD2; cdr3_aa: CASSLQLAGVGELFF; cdr3_nt: TGTGCCAGCAGCTTACAACTAGCGGGGGTCGGGGAGCTGTTTTTT
v_call: TRBV7-8; clone_size: NA; j_call: TRBJ1-2; d_call: NA; cdr3_aa: CASSLGGLRGTNYGYTF; cdr3_nt: TGTGCCAGCAGCTTAGGCGGGCTTCGGGGGACCAACTATGGCTACACCTTC
v_call: TRBV20-1; clone_size: once; j_call: TRBJ2-7; d_call: NA; cdr3_aa: CSARAGHEQYF; cdr3_nt: TGCAGTGCTAGAGCGGGTCACGAGCAGTACTTC
v_call: TRBV6-5; clone_size: NA; j_call: TRBJ2-1; d_call: NA; cdr3_aa: CASSSDIPSAEQFF; cdr3_nt: TGTGCCAGCAGTTCAGATATCCCCTCCGCAGAGCAGTTCTTC
v_call: TRBV5-1; clone_size: NA; j_call: TRBJ1-5; d_call: TRBD1; cdr3_aa: CASSPVGGGNQPQHF; cdr3_nt: TGCGCCAGCAGCCCTGTAGGGGGCGGCAATCAGCCCCAGCATTTT
v_call: TRBV30; clone_size: NA; j_call: TRBJ2-5; d_call: TRBD2; cdr3_aa: CAWSGLAGGRLETQYF; cdr3_nt: TGTGCCTGGAGTGGACTAGCGGGGGGACGATTGGAGACCCAGTACTTC
v_call: TRBV30; clone_size: NA; j_call: TRBJ1-5; d_call: TRBD1; cdr3_aa: CAWSATLTGRQPQHF; cdr3_nt: TGTGCCTGGAGTGCAACCCTGACAGGGCGGCAGCCCCAGCATTTT
v_call: TRBV5-1; clone_size: NA; j_call: TRBJ2-2; d_call: NA; cdr3_aa: CASSFGRDGTGELFF; cdr3_nt: TGCGCCAGCAGCTTCGGCAGGGATGGGACCGGGGAGCTGTTTTTT
v_call: TRBV9; clone_size: NA; j_call: TRBJ2-1; d_call: TRBD2; cdr3_aa: CASSDPASGSSYNEQFF; cdr3_nt: TGTGCCAGCAGCGACCCAGCTAGCGGTAGCTCCTACAATGAGCAGTTCTTC
v_call: TRBV9; clone_size: NA; j_call: TRBJ1-4; d_call: TRBD1; cdr3_aa: CASSGGQGWTNEKLFF; cdr3_nt: TGTGCCAGCAGCGGAGGACAGGGGTGGACTAATGAAAAACTGTTTTTT
v_call: TRBV11-2; clone_size: NA; j_call: TRBJ1-6; d_call: NA; cdr3_aa: CASSPHLPVSSYNSPLHF; cdr3_nt: TGTGCCAGCAGCCCCCACCTTCCCGTGAGCTCCTATAATTCACCCCTCCACTTT
v_call: TRBV7-2; clone_size: NA; j_call: TRBJ2-3; d_call: NA; cdr3_aa: CASSSAWTDTQYF; cdr3_nt: TGTGCCAGCAGCTCCGCGTGGACAGATACGCAGTATTTT
v_call: TRBV5-4; clone_size: NA; j_call: TRBJ2-3; d_call: TRBD2; cdr3_aa: CASNQRGFTDTQYF; cdr3_nt: TGTGCCAGCAACCAGCGGGGATTTACAGATACGCAGTATTTT
v_call: TRBV14; clone_size: NA; j_call: TRBJ1-2; d_call: NA; cdr3_aa: CASSQDRLSGYGYTF; cdr3_nt: TGTGCCAGCAGCCAAGATAGGCTTTCGGGTTATGGCTACACCTTC
v_call: TRBV7-9; clone_size: once; j_call: TRBJ2-7; d_call: NA; cdr3_aa: CASSVGAPYEQYF; cdr3_nt: TGTGCCAGCAGCGTCGGAGCTCCCTACGAGCAGTACTTC
v_call: TRBV9; clone_size: NA; j_call: TRBJ1-6; d_call: NA; cdr3_aa: CASSVDIGGNSPLHF; cdr3_nt: TGTGCCAGCAGCGTAGATATAGGGGGTAATTCACCCCTCCACTTT
v_call: TRBV5-1; clone_size: NA; j_call: TRBJ1-3; d_call: NA; cdr3_aa: CASSQGGDTIYF; cdr3_nt: TGCGCCAGCAGCCAGGGAGGGGACACCATATATTTT
v_call: TRBV7-9; clone_size: NA; j_call: TRBJ1-1; d_call: NA; cdr3_aa: CASSRLGVRNTEAFF; cdr3_nt: TGTGCCAGCAGCCGACTAGGGGTTCGGAACACTGAAGCTTTCTTT
v_call: TRBV5-4; clone_size: NA; j_call: TRBJ2-2; d_call: TRBD1; cdr3_aa: CASSYRRDRNTGELFF; cdr3_nt: TGTGCCAGCAGCTACCGCCGGGACAGAAACACCGGGGAGCTGTTTTTT
v_call: TRBV5-1; clone_size: NA; j_call: TRBJ1-2; d_call: NA; cdr3_aa: CASSLTPRDTRTGYTF; cdr3_nt: TGCGCCAGCAGCTTGACCCCCCGGGACACACGTACTGGCTACACCTTC
v_call: TRBV27; clone_size: NA; j_call: TRBJ1-5; d_call: NA; cdr3_aa: CARVHGTYYSNQPQHF; cdr3_nt: TGTGCCAGGGTCCATGGGACATATTATAGCAATCAGCCCCAGCATTTT
v_call: TRBV5-1; clone_size: once; j_call: TRBJ2-3; d_call: TRBD1; cdr3_aa: CASSYSTGADTQYF; cdr3_nt: TGCGCCAGCAGCTATTCGACAGGGGCAGATACGCAGTATTTT
v_call: TRBV5-4; clone_size: NA; j_call: TRBJ1-4; d_call: NA; cdr3_aa: CASSFAGVEKLFF; cdr3_nt: TGTGCCAGCAGCTTTGCAGGGGTGGAAAAACTGTTTTTT
v_call: TRBV5-1; clone_size: NA; j_call: TRBJ2-7; d_call: TRBD2; cdr3_aa: CASSAGLLKSEQYF; cdr3_nt: TGCGCCAGCAGCGCGGGACTACTAAAGTCCGAGCAGTACTTC
v_call: TRBV7-9; clone_size: NA; j_call: TRBJ1-1; d_call: NA; cdr3_aa: CASSLGGIRKDTEAFF; cdr3_nt: TGTGCCAGCAGCTTAGGCGGGATTAGAAAGGACACTGAAGCTTTCTTT
v_call: TRBV7-3; clone_size: NA; j_call: TRBJ1-1; d_call: NA; cdr3_aa: CASSLNGMGARMNTEAFF; cdr3_nt: TGTGCCAGCAGCTTAAATGGTATGGGGGCTCGGATGAACACTGAAGCTTTCTTT
v_call: TRBV3-1/TRBV3-2; clone_size: NA; j_call: TRBJ1-5; d_call: TRBD1; cdr3_aa: CASSQGTGDPSNQPQHF; cdr3_nt: TGTGCCAGCAGCCAGGGCACAGGGGACCCGAGCAATCAGCCCCAGCATTTT
v_call: TRBV6-5; clone_size: NA; j_call: TRBJ1-1; d_call: NA; cdr3_aa: CASSSPRNTEAFF; cdr3_nt: TGTGCCAGCAGTTCTCCCAGGAACACTGAAGCTTTCTTT
v_call: TRBV19; clone_size: NA; j_call: TRBJ1-2; d_call: NA; cdr3_aa: CASTGGPGADYGYTF; cdr3_nt: TGTGCCAGCACCGGTGGCCCAGGGGCCGACTATGGCTACACCTTC